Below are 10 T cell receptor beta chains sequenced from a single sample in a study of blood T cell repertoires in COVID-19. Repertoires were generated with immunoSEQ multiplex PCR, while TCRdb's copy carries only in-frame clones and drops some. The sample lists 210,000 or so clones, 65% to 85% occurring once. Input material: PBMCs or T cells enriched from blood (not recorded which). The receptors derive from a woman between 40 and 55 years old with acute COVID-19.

CDR3 in amino acids: CASSSGEGGIYTF. CDR3 bases: TGCGCCAGCAGCTCGGGGGAGGGGGGCATCTACACCTTC. The chain carries TRBV10-2 and TRBJ1-2; the D gene is possibly TRBD1 (6 bases). Deletions cut 6 bases from V and 10 bases from J, with 18 bases between. The germline gives CDR1 WSHSY, CDR2 SAAADI. The CDR3 is 13 amino acids.

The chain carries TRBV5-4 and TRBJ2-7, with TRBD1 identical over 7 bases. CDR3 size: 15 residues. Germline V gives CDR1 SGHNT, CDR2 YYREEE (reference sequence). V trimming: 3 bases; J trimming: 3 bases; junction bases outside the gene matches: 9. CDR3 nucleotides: TGTGCCAGCAGCTCCCGGGACAGCGTGGGCTACGAGCAGTACTTC. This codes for CASSSRDSVGYEQYF. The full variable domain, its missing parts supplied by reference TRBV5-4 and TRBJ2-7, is ETGVTQSPTHLIKTRGQQVTLRCSSQSGHNTVSWYQQALGQGPQFIFQYYREEENGRGNFPPRFSGLQFPNYSSELNVNALELDDSALYLCASSSRDSVGYEQYFGPGTRLTVT.

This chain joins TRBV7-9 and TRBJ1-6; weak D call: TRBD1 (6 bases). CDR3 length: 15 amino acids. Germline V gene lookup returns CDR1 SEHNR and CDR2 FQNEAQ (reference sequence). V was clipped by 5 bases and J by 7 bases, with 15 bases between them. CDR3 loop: CASSRQGTGNSPLHF. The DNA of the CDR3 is TGTGCCAGCAGCCGTCAAGGAACAGGGAATTCACCCCTCCACTTT.

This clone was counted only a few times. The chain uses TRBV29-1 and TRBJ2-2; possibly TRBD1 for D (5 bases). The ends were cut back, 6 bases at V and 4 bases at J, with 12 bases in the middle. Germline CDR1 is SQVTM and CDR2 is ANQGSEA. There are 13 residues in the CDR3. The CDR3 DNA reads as TGCAGCGTCAAAACAGGAACCACCGGGGAGCTGTTTTTT. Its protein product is CSVKTGTTGELFF.

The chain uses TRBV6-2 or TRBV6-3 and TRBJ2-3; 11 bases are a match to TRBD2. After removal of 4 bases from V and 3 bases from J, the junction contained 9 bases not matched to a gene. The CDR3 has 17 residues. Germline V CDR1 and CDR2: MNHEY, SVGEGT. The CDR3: CASSFTRLAGKTDTQYF. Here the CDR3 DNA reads TGTGCCAGCAGTTTCACCAGACTAGCGGGAAAAACAGATACGCAGTATTTT.

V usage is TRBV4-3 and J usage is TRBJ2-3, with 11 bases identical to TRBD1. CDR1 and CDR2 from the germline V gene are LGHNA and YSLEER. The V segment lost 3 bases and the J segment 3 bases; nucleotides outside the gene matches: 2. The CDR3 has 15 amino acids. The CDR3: CASSQGQGETDTQYF. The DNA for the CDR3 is TGCGCCAGCAGCCAGGGACAGGGGGAAACAGATACGCAGTATTTT.

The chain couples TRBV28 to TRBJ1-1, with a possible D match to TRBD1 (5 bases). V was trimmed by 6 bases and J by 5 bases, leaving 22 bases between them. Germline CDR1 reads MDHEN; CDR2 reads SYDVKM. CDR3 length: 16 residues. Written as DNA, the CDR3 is TGTGCCAGCAGCCAAGGGCAGGGCACGTTTGGAACTGAAGCTTTCTTT. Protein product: CASSQGQGTFGTEAFF.

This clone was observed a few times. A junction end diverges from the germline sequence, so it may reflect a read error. CDR3 nucleotides: TGCCGCGTGGGGAGGGGGGGACAATCTTGGGAGCAGTTCTTC. This codes for CRVGRGGQSWEQFF. This sequence joins TRBV29-1 and TRBJ2-1; possible D gene TRBD2, 7 bases. Germline V gene lookup returns CDR1 SQVTM and CDR2 ANQGSEA. The CDR3 totals 14 residues.

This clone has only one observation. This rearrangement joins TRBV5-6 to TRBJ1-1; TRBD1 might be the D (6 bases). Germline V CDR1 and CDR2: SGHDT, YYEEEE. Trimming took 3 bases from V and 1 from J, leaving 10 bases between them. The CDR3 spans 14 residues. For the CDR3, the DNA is TGTGCCAGCAGCTGGGCGACAGGGAACACTGAAGCTTTCTTT. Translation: CASSWATGNTEAFF.

Here the CDR3 reads CASSQYSGGEGATGELFF. The DNA for the CDR3 is TGTGCCAGCAGCCAGTATAGCGGGGGCGAGGGAGCCACCGGGGAGCTGTTTTTT. The rearrangement links TRBV4-2 to TRBJ2-2; TRBD2 agrees at 9 bases. CDR1 LGHNA and CDR2 YNFKEQ come from the germline V gene. V lost 3 bases and J lost 4; bases outside the gene matches: 12. The CDR3 consists of 18 residues.